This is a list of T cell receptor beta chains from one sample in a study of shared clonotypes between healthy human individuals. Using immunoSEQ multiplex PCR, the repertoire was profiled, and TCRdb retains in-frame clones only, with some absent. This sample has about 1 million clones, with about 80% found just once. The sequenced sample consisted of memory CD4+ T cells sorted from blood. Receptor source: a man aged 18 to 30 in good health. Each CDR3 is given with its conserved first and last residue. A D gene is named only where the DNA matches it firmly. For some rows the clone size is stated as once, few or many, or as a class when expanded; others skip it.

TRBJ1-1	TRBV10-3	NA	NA	CAISEFVNTEAFF	TGTGCCATCAGTGAATTCGTGAACACTGAAGCTTTCTTT
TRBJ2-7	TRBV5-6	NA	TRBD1	CASSPGRGRSREQYF	TGTGCCAGCAGCCCAGGCAGGGGGCGCTCCCGCGAGCAGTACTTC
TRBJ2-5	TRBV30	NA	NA	CAWSVGLTSQETQYF	TGTGCCTGGAGTGTAGGCTTAACTTCACAAGAGACCCAGTACTTC
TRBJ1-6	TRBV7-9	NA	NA	CASSLVAQPSSYNSPLHF	TGTGCCAGCAGCCTAGTGGCGCAGCCAAGCTCCTATAATTCACCCCTCCACTTT
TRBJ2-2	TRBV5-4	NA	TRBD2	CASSLVPSGVNTGELFF	TGTGCCAGCAGCTTGGTCCCTAGCGGGGTGAACACCGGGGAGCTGTTTTTT
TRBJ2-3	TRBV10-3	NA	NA	CAISESRGLTDTQYF	TGTGCCATCAGTGAGTCGCGGGGATTAACAGATACGCAGTATTTT
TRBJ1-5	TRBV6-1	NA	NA	CASSEWGNQPQHF	TGTGCCAGCAGTGAATGGGGCAATCAGCCCCAGCATTTT
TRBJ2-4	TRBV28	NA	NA	CASSGDTFLVAKNIQYF	TGTGCCAGCAGTGGGGACACCTTCTTGGTAGCCAAAAACATTCAGTACTTC
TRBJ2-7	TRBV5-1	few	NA	CASSPHSHSYEQYF	TGCGCCAGCAGCCCCCACTCTCACTCCTACGAGCAGTACTTC
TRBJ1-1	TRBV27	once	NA	CASSALPGEAFF	TGTGCCAGCAGTGCGTTGCCGGGTGAAGCTTTCTTT
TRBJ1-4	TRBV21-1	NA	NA	CASRMDRYATNEKLFF	TGTGCCAGCAGAATGGACAGGTACGCAACTAATGAAAAACTGTTTTTT
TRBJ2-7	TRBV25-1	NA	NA	CASSEVGPYEQYF	TGTGCCAGCAGTGAAGTGGGCCCCTACGAGCAGTACTTC
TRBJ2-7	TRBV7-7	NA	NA	CASSLAAGPGYEQYF	TGTGCTAGCAGCTTAGCGGCCGGGCCTGGCTACGAGCAGTACTTC
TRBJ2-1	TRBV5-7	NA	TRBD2	CASSLGRWTSVFCEQFF	TGTGCCAGCAGCTTGGGACGGTGGACTAGCGTTTTTTGCGAGCAGTTCTTC
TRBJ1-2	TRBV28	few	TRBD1	CASSLAGQGALGYGYTF	TGTGCCAGCAGTTTAGCCGGACAGGGGGCTTTGGGGTATGGCTACACCTTC
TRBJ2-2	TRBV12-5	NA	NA	CASGPRWGERLFF	TGTGCTAGTGGACCCCGGTGGGGCGAGAGGTTGTTTTTT
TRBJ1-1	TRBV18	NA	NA	CASSPTVNTEAFF	TGTGCCAGCTCACCAACTGTGAACACTGAAGCTTTCTTT
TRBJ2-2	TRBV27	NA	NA	CASSYSGELFF	TGTGCCAGCAGTTATTCGGGGGAGCTGTTTTTT
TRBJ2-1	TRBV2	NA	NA	CASRGTFNNEQFF	TGTGCCAGCAGGGGCACGTTCAACAATGAGCAGTTCTTC
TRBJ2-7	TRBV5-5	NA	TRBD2	CASSLRGDEQYF	TGTGCCAGCAGCCTTCGGGGGGACGAGCAGTACTTC
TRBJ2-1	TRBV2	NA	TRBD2	CASGLTSGSLSYNEQFF	TGTGCCAGCGGACTGACTAGCGGGAGCCTCTCCTACAATGAGCAGTTCTTC
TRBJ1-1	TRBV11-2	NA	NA	CASSFGTLNTEAFF	TGTGCCAGCAGCTTCGGCACCTTGAACACTGAAGCTTTCTTT
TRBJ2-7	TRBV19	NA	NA	CASSIGGGVKSSYEQYF	TGTGCCAGTAGTATAGGCGGGGGCGTCAAAAGCTCCTACGAGCAGTACTTC
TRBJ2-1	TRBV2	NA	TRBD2	CASSGTSGSSLYNEQFF	TGTGCCAGCAGTGGGACTAGCGGGAGTTCTCTCTACAATGAGCAGTTCTTC
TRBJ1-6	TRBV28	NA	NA	CASRAGGSYNSPLHF	TGTGCCAGCAGAGCCGGGGGCAGCTATAATTCACCCCTCCACTTT
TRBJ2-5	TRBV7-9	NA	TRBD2	CASSPGLARETQYF	TGTGCCAGCAGCCCGGGACTAGCGAGGGAGACCCAGTACTTC
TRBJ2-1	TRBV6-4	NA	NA	CASSVSSGPTYNEQFF	TGTGCCAGCAGTGTCTCGAGCGGTCCCACCTACAATGAGCAGTTCTTC
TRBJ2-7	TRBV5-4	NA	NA	CASSSQGYEQYF	TGTGCCAGCAGCTCACAGGGCTACGAGCAGTACTTC
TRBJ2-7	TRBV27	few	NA	CASSSADSYEQYF	TGTGCCAGCAGTTCAGCGGATTCCTACGAGCAGTACTTC
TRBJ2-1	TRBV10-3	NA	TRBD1	CAISDSGQVYNEQFF	TGTGCCATCAGTGACTCGGGACAGGTATACAATGAGCAGTTCTTC
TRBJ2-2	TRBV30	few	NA	CAWSVRGSGELFF	TGTGCCTGGAGTGTACGAGGTAGCGGGGAGCTGTTTTTT
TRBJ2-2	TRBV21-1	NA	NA	CASSLKESTGELFF	TGTGCCAGCAGCCTGAAGGAATCCACCGGGGAGCTGTTTTTT
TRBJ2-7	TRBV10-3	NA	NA	CAISEQQGVGEQYF	TGTGCCATCAGTGAGCAACAGGGCGTGGGCGAGCAGTACTTC
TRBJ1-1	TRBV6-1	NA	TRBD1	CASTGTVPLSTEAFF	TGTGCCAGCACCGGGACAGTACCTTTGAGCACTGAAGCTTTCTTT
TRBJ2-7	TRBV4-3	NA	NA	CASSQATGWDYEQYF	TGCGCCAGCAGCCAAGCCACGGGCTGGGACTACGAGCAGTACTTC
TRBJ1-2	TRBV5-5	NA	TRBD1	CASSPTGTGNYGYTF	TGTGCCAGCAGCCCCACCGGGACAGGGAACTATGGCTACACCTTC
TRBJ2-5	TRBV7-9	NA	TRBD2	CASSLAEGTSRETQYF	TGTGCCAGCAGCTTAGCGGAGGGGACTAGCCGGGAGACCCAGTACTTC
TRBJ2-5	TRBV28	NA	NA	CASSREMRAQYF	TGTGCCAGCAGCCGTGAAATGCGGGCCCAGTACTTC
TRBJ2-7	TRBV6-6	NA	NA	CASSSRAGVVYEQYF	TGTGCCAGCAGTTCCAGGGCAGGGGTAGTCTACGAGCAGTACTTC
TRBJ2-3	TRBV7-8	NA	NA	CASSSLDTQYF	TGTGCCAGCAGCAGTCTAGATACGCAGTATTTT
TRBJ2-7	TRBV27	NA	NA	CASSMGGPYEQYF	TGTGCCAGCAGTATGGGGGGGCCCTACGAGCAGTACTTC
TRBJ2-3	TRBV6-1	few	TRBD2	CASSDSGGSLPLTQYF	TGTGCCAGCAGTGATTCGGGGGGTTCCCTCCCCCTTACGCAGTATTTT
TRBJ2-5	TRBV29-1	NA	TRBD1	CSVGQGAETQYF	TGCAGCGTCGGACAGGGGGCGGAGACCCAGTACTTC
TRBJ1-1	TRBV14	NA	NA	CASSRQSVGWNTEAFF	TGTGCCAGCAGCCGACAAAGCGTAGGGTGGAACACTGAAGCTTTCTTT
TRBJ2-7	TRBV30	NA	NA	CAWSGTRLEQYF	TGTGCCTGGAGTGGGACCAGGCTCGAGCAGTACTTC
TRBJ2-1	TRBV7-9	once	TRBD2	CASSSGTKVVEQFF	TGTGCCAGCAGCTCCGGGACTAAGGTGGTTGAGCAGTTCTTC
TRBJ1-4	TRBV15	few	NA	CATSGGTARRNEKLFF	TGTGCCACCAGCGGGGGGACCGCACGTAGGAATGAAAAACTGTTTTTT
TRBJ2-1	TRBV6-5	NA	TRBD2	CASSYATSGAYNEQFF	TGTGCCAGCAGTTACGCGACTAGCGGAGCTTACAATGAGCAGTTCTTC
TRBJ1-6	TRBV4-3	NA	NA	CASSQDERVTPLHF	TGCGCCAGCAGCCAAGATGAGAGGGTAACACCCCTCCACTTT
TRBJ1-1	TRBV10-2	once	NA	CASKEGLNTEAFF	TGCGCCAGCAAAGAGGGGTTGAACACTGAAGCTTTCTTT
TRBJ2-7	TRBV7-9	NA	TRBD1	CASSSQGAYYEQYF	TGTGCCAGCAGCTCCCAGGGGGCTTACTACGAGCAGTACTTC
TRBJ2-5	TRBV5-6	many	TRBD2	CASSLGGLAGVLRTQYF	TGTGCCAGCAGCTTAGGTGGACTAGCGGGGGTGTTGAGAACCCAGTACTTC